This entry lists 31 T cell receptor beta chains sequenced from one sample in a study of cytomegalovirus exposure and HLA in healthy donors (dated by TCRdb to about 2017). The protocol used for the library was the immunoSEQ multiplex PCR assay. For the multiplex PCR, a mixture combining 60 forward primers for TCR Vbeta segments and 13 reverse primers for TCR Jbeta segments was used. As stored in TCRdb, this immuneACCESS dataset retains in-frame rearrangements with V and J assigned. A fraction of the clones does not appear; measured against another copy, unresolved V genes explain less than half of the discrepancy, and the remainder lacks a known reason. In all, the sample holds 150,000 to 200,000 clones, and 80% to 85% of those were seen once. The ten largest clones represent approximately 1.9% of the sample. Sequencing used PBMCs. The source of these receptors is a man aged 18 to 30 in good health and CMV-seronegative.

This CDR3 is CASSEHNNQPQHF. CDR3 nucleotides: TGTGCCAGCAGTGAACACAACAATCAGCCCCAGCATTTT. The chain carries TRBV6-1 and TRBJ1-5; D remains unclear. There are 13 residues in the CDR3. The V end lost 2 bases, the J end lost 3 bases, and 5 bases lay between the germline ends. CDR1 is MNHNS, CDR2 SASEGT, per germline.

The V call is TRBV5-4, the J call TRBJ2-7; D is undetermined. CDR1 is SGHNT and CDR2 is YYREEE in the germline V gene (reference sequence). V shed 0 bases and J shed 7 bases, with 8 bases lying between them. This CDR3 spans 12 amino acids. CDR3: CASSLASGEQYF. The CDR3 DNA sequence: TGTGCCAGCAGCTTGGCTTCCGGGGAGCAGTACTTC.

This clone was detected only once. The CDR3 loop reads CASRSRGADIQYF. The CDR3 region has the DNA TGTGCCAGCAGGTCTAGGGGTGCGGACATTCAGTACTTC. The gene calls are TRBV7-9 and TRBJ2-4, with D possibly TRBD1 on 5 matching bases. This CDR3 has 13 amino acids. V was cut by 6 bases and J by 8 bases, with 14 bases left in between. Germline V gene sequence: CDR1 SEHNR, CDR2 FQNEAQ (reference sequence).

V gene TRBV2 combines with J gene TRBJ2-7; D is perhaps TRBD2 (5 bases). V lost 5 bases and J lost 5, with 16 bases in between. The CDR3 contains 14 residues. CDR1 and CDR2 from the germline V gene are SNHLY and FYNNEI. Here the CDR3 reads CASSPGRFGNEQYF. Written as DNA, the CDR3 is TGTGCCAGCAGTCCAGGTCGTTTCGGGAACGAGCAGTACTTC.

The J gene is TRBJ2-7, the V gene TRBV10-3; TRBD1 agrees at 7 bases. The CDR3 length is 16 residues. The J segment lost 0 bases and the V segment lost 6 bases, leaving 11 bases of the junction unmatched. Looked up from germline, CDR1 is ENHRY and CDR2 is SYGVKD. The CDR3 DNA reads as TGTGCCATCAGGGGACAGCGCAACCTTACCTCCTACGAGCAGTACTTC. This codes for CAIRGQRNLTSYEQYF.

V is TRBV2 and J is TRBJ1-4; the D gene is possibly TRBD1 (6 bases). Germline V CDR1 and CDR2: SNHLY, FYNNEI. With 3 bases removed from V and 7 bases from J, the gap between germline ends came to 12 bases. The CDR3 loop spans 14 amino acids. The CDR3 here is CASSDGRGGEKLFF. The DNA of the CDR3 is TGTGCCAGCAGTGATGGCAGGGGTGGTGAAAAACTGTTTTTT. The whole variable domain, filled in from reference TRBV2 and TRBJ1-4, reads EPEVTQTPSHQVTQMGQEVILRCVPISNHLYFYWYRQILGQKVEFLVSFYNNEISEKSEIFDDQFSVERPDGSNFTLKIRSTKLEDSAMYFCASSDGRGGEKLFFGSGTQLSVL.

The CDR3 spells CASTTLAGEDTQYF. Here the CDR3 DNA reads TGTGCCAGTACCACCCTAGCGGGGGAGGATACGCAGTATTTT. The chain is built from TRBV19 and TRBJ2-3; 10 bases line up with TRBD2. Germline V lookup: CDR1 LNHDA, CDR2 SQIVND (reference sequence). V dropped 7 bases and J dropped 6; count of bases not matched to a gene: 7. There are 14 residues in the CDR3.

This rearrangement joins TRBV7-9 to TRBJ1-4; TRBD1 is a possible D gene (6 bases). Deletions cut 7 bases from V and 7 bases from J, with 16 bases between. This CDR3 spans 14 amino acids. Germline loops: CDR1 SEHNR, CDR2 FQNEAQ (reference sequence). DNA for the CDR3: TGTGCCAGCACCACCACAGGGTTAAGTGAAAAACTGTTTTTT. It translates to CASTTTGLSEKLFF.

The chain is built from TRBV21-1 and TRBJ1-5; TRBD1 is the table's D call and was not checked against the DNA. TRBV21-1 is given as a pseudogene. This CDR3 spans 17 amino acids. The DNA for the CDR3 is TGTGCCAGCCCCAGGCCCAGTTTGTTGTATAGCAATCAGCCCCAGCATTTT. Its protein product is CASPRPSLLYSNQPQHF.

The chain uses TRBV5-4 and TRBJ2-7, with 12 bases identical to TRBD1. J gave up 4 bases and V 5 bases, and 4 bases lay outside the gene matches. The CDR3 loop spans 14 amino acids. Germline V CDR1 and CDR2: SGHNT, YYREEE (reference sequence). The CDR3 bases are TGTGCCAGCAGAAAGGGACAGGGGGCTTACGAGCAGTACTTC. It yields the protein CASRKGQGAYEQYF.

The J gene is TRBJ2-7, the V gene TRBV5-6; D possibly corresponds to TRBD2 (5 bases). V lost 0 bases to trimming and J lost 0 bases, with 10 bases between them. CDR1 is SGHDT, CDR2 YYEEEE, per germline. The CDR3 is 15 residues long. Here the CDR3 reads CASSLAPGSSYEQYF. The CDR3 DNA reads as TGTGCCAGCAGCTTGGCACCGGGGAGCTCCTACGAGCAGTACTTC.

Only one count was recorded for this clone. Germline and junction disagree at one end, which may indicate a read error. V usage is TRBV7-9 and J usage is TRBJ1-1, with a possible D match to TRBD1 (6 bases). The CDR3 contains 12 residues. The germline V gene encodes CDR1 SEHNR and CDR2 FQNEAQ (reference sequence). In DNA form, the CDR3 reads TGTTCCAGCAGCTTACTGGGGGCAGAAGCTTTCTTT. Translating gives CSSSLLGAEAFF. Complete variable domain (other parts from reference TRBV7-9 and TRBJ1-1): DTGVSQNPRHKITKRGQNVTFRCDPISEHNRLYWYRQTLGQGPEFLTYFQNEAQLEKSRLLSDRFSAERPKGSFSTLEIQRTEQGDSAMYLCSSSLLGAEAFFGQGTRLTVV.

This chain connects TRBV28 to TRBJ1-5; possibly TRBD1 for D (5 bases). Germline V CDR1 and CDR2: MDHEN, SYDVKM. This CDR3 is built from 19 residues. Trimming removed 6 bases at V and 3 bases at J, with 27 bases between. The CDR3 region has the DNA TGTGCCAGCAGCACTCAGGGACTTATAAGAGGTTGGTACAATCAGCCCCAGCATTTT. Protein: CASSTQGLIRGWYNQPQHF.

The chain is built from TRBV25-1 and TRBJ1-2, with 7 bases lining up with TRBD1. Per germline, CDR1 MGHDK and CDR2 SYGVNS. The CDR3 length is 13 residues. The V and J ends lost 8 bases and 2 bases, in that order; junction bases with no gene match: 5. The CDR3 DNA sequence: TGTGCCAGCGGGGAGACAGGGAACTATGGCTACACCTTC. Protein sequence: CASGETGNYGYTF.

The chain combines TRBV19 with TRBJ2-4; D is ambiguous. This CDR3 region has 13 residues. Germline V gives CDR1 LNHDA, CDR2 SQIVND (reference sequence). The V gene lost 5 bases and the J gene lost 3 bases, with 8 bases spanning the gap. CDR3 amino acids: CASSLGDKNIQYF. The CDR3 coding sequence is TGTGCCAGTAGTTTAGGAGACAAAAACATTCAGTACTTC.

This clone has a handful of counts. The rearrangement links TRBV28 to TRBJ1-2, with D possibly matching TRBD1 (5 bases). The CDR3 covers 15 residues. The germline V and J ends were trimmed by 5 bases and 2 bases, with 15 bases remaining between them. Germline CDR1 MDHEN, CDR2 SYDVKM. Here the CDR3 DNA reads TGTGCCAGCAGTCCTCAGGGTTTGGGGAACTATGGCTACACCTTC. This sequence encodes CASSPQGLGNYGYTF.

This rearrangement joins TRBV15 to TRBJ1-1; D uncertain. The CDR3 is 13 residues long. The V end was cut by 0 bases, the J end by 6 bases, with 8 bases between. The germline V gene encodes CDR1 LNHNV and CDR2 YYDKDF (reference sequence). For the CDR3, the DNA is TGTGCCACCAGCAGAGATCTACCGGCTGAAGCTTTCTTT. This gives the protein CATSRDLPAEAFF.

This clone was seen a handful of times. This chain joins TRBV27 and TRBJ1-2, with D perhaps matching TRBD1 (6 bases). Germline V gene lookup returns CDR1 MNHEY and CDR2 SMNVEV (reference sequence). The length of the CDR3 is 13 residues. Deletions cut 4 bases from V and 4 bases from J, with 10 bases between. CDR3: CASSSDRGYGYTF. The CDR3 DNA sequence: TGTGCCAGCAGTTCGGACAGAGGCTATGGCTACACCTTC.

The chain is built from TRBV5-4 and TRBJ1-1, with 12 nucleotides matching TRBD1. The CDR3 totals 17 residues. The V gene's germline CDR1 is SGHNT and CDR2 YYREEE (reference sequence). Trimming at V came to 3 bases and at J to 1 base, leaving 7 bases not matched to a gene. Here the CDR3 DNA reads TGTGCCAGCAGCTCCCGGGACAGGGGGCCTGCGAACACTGAAGCTTTCTTT. Protein product: CASSSRDRGPANTEAFF. Combining the CDR3 with reference TRBV5-4 and TRBJ1-1 gives the whole variable domain ETGVTQSPTHLIKTRGQQVTLRCSSQSGHNTVSWYQQALGQGPQFIFQYYREEENGRGNFPPRFSGLQFPNYSSELNVNALELDDSALYLCASSSRDRGPANTEAFFGQGTRLTVV.

This chain joins TRBV7-3 and TRBJ2-1, with 7 bases that match TRBD2. The length of the CDR3 is 15 residues. Trimming at V came to 5 bases and at J to 2 bases, leaving 6 bases not matched to a gene. CDR1 is SGHTA, CDR2 FQGTGA, per germline. The CDR3 reads CASSPWGGAYNEQFF. CDR3 DNA: TGTGCCAGCAGCCCATGGGGGGGGGCCTACAATGAGCAGTTCTTC.

V and J are TRBV30 and TRBJ1-6; 9 bases are shared with TRBD1. From germline, CDR1 is GTSNPN and CDR2 SVGIG (reference sequence). CDR3 length equals 12 residues. V trimming: 3 bases; J trimming: 10 bases; junction bases outside the gene matches: 1. The CDR3 reads CAWRDRGSPLHF. For the CDR3, the DNA is TGTGCCTGGAGGGACAGGGGATCACCCCTCCACTTT.

The CDR3, as DNA: TGCGCCAGCAGCTTGGGGGGACTAAGCACAGATACGCAGTATTTT. This gives the protein CASSLGGLSTDTQYF. The chain couples TRBV5-1 to TRBJ2-3, with 7 positions matching TRBD2. Unmatched junction bases numbered 1, after V lost 0 bases and J lost 0 bases. The CDR3 extends over 15 amino acids. CDR1 is SGHRS, CDR2 YFSETQ, per germline.

This clone was observed a single time. The chain carries TRBV12-2 and TRBJ1-1; TRBD1, as called in the table, went unchecked against the DNA. TRBV12-2 has pseudogene status. This CDR3 has 19 residues. DNA of the CDR3: TGTGCAAGTCGCTTAGGCCGGAGACAGGGGGCTAGACTGGGCACTGAAGCTTTCTTT. This codes for CASRLGRRQGARLGTEAFF.

This clone was picked up one time. V is TRBV6-1 and J is TRBJ1-5; the match to TRBD1 covers 7 bases. This CDR3 region has 15 residues. Germline CDR1 is MNHNS and CDR2 is SASEGT. V was clipped by 1 base and J by 7 bases; unmatched bases: 7. The CDR3 bases are TGTGCCAGCAGTGAAGGTAGGAGGGGGCGACAGCCCCAGCATTTT. Its translation is CASSEGRRGRQPQHF.

This chain links TRBV28 with TRBJ1-2, with 8 bases lining up with TRBD1. V gave up 11 bases and J gave up 4 bases; unmatched junction bases: 3. The CDR3 contains 11 residues. Germline V gene lookup returns CDR1 MDHEN and CDR2 SYDVKM. CDR3: CAGQGIYGYTF. The CDR3 DNA sequence: TGTGCCGGACAGGGAATCTATGGCTACACCTTC.

The V gene is TRBV7-2, the J gene TRBJ2-7; 11 bases fit TRBD1. The ends lost 4 bases at V and 6 bases at J; junction bases unmatched: 2. Germline CDR1 SGHTA, CDR2 FQGNSA. The CDR3 length is 13 residues. CDR3 residues: CASSWGTGGEQYF. As DNA, the CDR3 is TGTGCCAGCAGCTGGGGGACAGGGGGCGAGCAGTACTTC.

The chain uses TRBV2 and TRBJ2-3, with 8 bases lining up with TRBD2. CDR3 length equals 17 residues. V lost 6 bases to trimming and J lost 4 bases; unmatched junction nucleotides: 15. The germline CDR1 and CDR2 sequences are SNHLY and FYNNEI. DNA of the CDR3: TGTGCCAGCAGCCCCACCCTTGGGGGACTAGGGGCAGATACGCAGTATTTT. It specifies CASSPTLGGLGADTQYF. Full variable domain (outside the CDR3, taken from reference TRBV2 and TRBJ2-3): EPEVTQTPSHQVTQMGQEVILRCVPISNHLYFYWYRQILGQKVEFLVSFYNNEISEKSEIFDDQFSVERPDGSNFTLKIRSTKLEDSAMYFCASSPTLGGLGADTQYFGPGTRLTVL.

The J gene is TRBJ2-2, the V gene TRBV5-1; 10 positions agree with TRBD2. This CDR3 is 15 amino acids long. From germline, CDR1 is SGHRS and CDR2 YFSETQ. Trimming at V came to 3 bases and at J to 4 bases, leaving 3 bases not matched to a gene. The CDR3: CASSSSGSSTGELFF. In DNA form, the CDR3 reads TGCGCCAGCAGCTCTAGCGGGAGTAGCACCGGGGAGCTGTTTTTT.

The chain couples TRBV9 to TRBJ2-7; D is undetermined. V shed 0 bases and J shed 3 bases, with 16 bases lying between them. The CDR3 totals 16 residues. Germline V gives CDR1 SGDLS, CDR2 YYNGEE. CDR3 protein: CASSVGAGSEFYEQYF. DNA of the CDR3: TGTGCCAGCAGCGTAGGAGCCGGCAGCGAGTTCTACGAGCAGTACTTC.

About this clone: Within the sample, other DNA sequences also encode this same CDR3. The V call is TRBV5-1, the J call TRBJ2-7; 10 nucleotides line up with TRBD1. The CDR3 sequence is 14 residues long. CDR1 is SGHRS and CDR2 is YFSETQ in the germline V gene. Trimming took 4 bases from V and 1 from J; bases not matched to a gene: 2. CDR3 sequence: CASSRDRGSYEQYF. The DNA of the CDR3 is TGCGCCAGCAGCCGGGACAGGGGTTCCTACGAGCAGTACTTC.

V usage is TRBV7-3 and J usage is TRBJ2-3; 15 bases fit TRBD2. Germline CDR1 and CDR2: SGHTA and FQGTGA. With 5 bases clipped from V and 0 bases from J, the junction kept 12 bases outside the gene matches. This CDR3 contains 20 residues. This CDR3 reads CASSPDGGTSGRWSTDTQYF. CDR3 bases: TGTGCCAGCAGCCCCGACGGAGGGACTAGCGGGAGGTGGAGCACAGATACGCAGTATTTT.